The rows below give T cell receptor beta chains drawn from one sample of a study of cytomegalovirus exposure and HLA in healthy donors. Sequenced by immunoSEQ multiplex PCR; TCRdb stores in-frame clones only, minus some. The repertoire includes more than 95,000 clones, around 62% of them detected once, and 8.5% to 9.5% sits in the top ten. Sequenced input: PBMCs. Every receptor here comes from a woman aged 40 to 55 in good health and CMV-seropositive. Both conserved end residues are part of each CDR3. The D gene is left open where the match is weak. Not all rows give a size; the values are once, few, many and, for expanded clones, a class.

>TRBJ2-7|few|-|TRBV7-2
CASSLAPGEIAYEQYF
TGTGCCAGCAGCTTAGCGCCGGGTGAAATAGCCTACGAGCAGTACTTC
>TRBJ1-2|-|TRBD1|TRBV6-5
CASSYGAGGSYGYTF
TGTGCCAGCAGTTACGGGGCAGGGGGCAGCTATGGCTACACCTTC
>TRBJ1-1|-|TRBD1|TRBV19
CASSVKNRGHLNTEAFF
TGTGCCAGTAGTGTGAAAAACAGGGGGCACCTGAACACTGAAGCTTTCTTT
>TRBJ1-3|once|TRBD1|TRBV6-1
CASSARTGAGNTIYF
TGTGCCAGCAGTGCCAGGACAGGGGCTGGAAACACCATATATTTT
>TRBJ1-1|-|-|TRBV4-3
CASSRGGASTEAFF
TGCGCCAGCAGCCGGGGGGGGGCGAGCACTGAAGCTTTCTTT
>TRBJ1-1|-|-|TRBV7-2
CASSLQREGTEAFF
TGTGCCAGCAGCTTACAGCGGGAAGGCACTGAAGCTTTCTTT
>TRBJ1-5|-|TRBD1|TRBV5-5
CASSLEFGTDNQPQHF
TGTGCCAGCAGCTTGGAATTTGGGACAGACAATCAGCCCCAGCATTTT
>TRBJ2-7|-|-|TRBV28
CASSYSLGNPSYEQYF
TGTGCCAGCAGTTATTCGCTCGGGAATCCCTCCTACGAGCAGTACTTC
>TRBJ2-2|-|TRBD1|TRBV5-6
CASSPRDRGFLDTGELFF
TGTGCCAGCAGCCCACGGGACAGGGGATTTCTGGACACCGGGGAGCTGTTTTTT
>TRBJ1-1|-|-|TRBV7-2
CASSLDLTGEAFF
TGTGCCAGCAGCTTAGACCTGACAGGCGAAGCTTTCTTT
>TRBJ2-7|-|-|TRBV14
CASSHNGRVPYEQYF
TGTGCCAGCAGCCACAACGGCAGGGTACCCTACGAGCAGTACTTC
>TRBJ2-7|-|-|TRBV7-9
CASSFGAVRPYEQYF
TGTGCCAGCAGCTTTGGAGCTGTCCGTCCCTACGAGCAGTACTTC
>TRBJ2-7|-|TRBD1|TRBV2
CASSGRTGVYEQYF
TGTGCCAGCAGTGGGCGGACAGGAGTCTACGAGCAGTACTTC
>TRBJ1-1|few|TRBD1|TRBV5-4
CASSLDRGNTEAFF
TGTGCCAGCAGCTTAGACAGGGGGAACACTGAAGCTTTCTTT
>TRBJ2-3|-|-|TRBV19
CASSRRGLHTDTQYF
TGTGCCAGTAGTCGGAGAGGACTTCACACAGATACGCAGTATTTT
>TRBJ2-2|-|TRBD2|TRBV11-2
CASSQQGLAGVGGELFF
TGTGCCAGCAGCCAGCAAGGACTAGCGGGAGTAGGCGGGGAGCTGTTTTTT
>TRBJ2-2|-|TRBD2|TRBV30
CARSGLAGFDTGELFF
TGTGCCCGCTCGGGACTAGCGGGATTTGACACCGGGGAGCTGTTTTTT
>TRBJ2-7|-|TRBD1|TRBV11-2
CASSVGTGAYEQYF
TGTGCCAGCAGCGTCGGGACAGGCGCCTACGAGCAGTACTTC
>TRBJ2-1|-|-|TRBV7-2
CASNHRDYNEQFF
TGTGCCAGCAACCACAGGGATTACAATGAGCAGTTCTTC
>TRBJ1-2|-|-|TRBV9
CASSVGQDYTF
TGTGCCAGCAGCGTAGGACAGGACTACACCTTC
>TRBJ1-1|few|TRBD1|TRBV7-8
CASSFRGRLNTEAFF
TGTGCCAGCAGCTTCAGGGGGCGGCTGAACACTGAAGCTTTCTTT
>TRBJ2-1|-|TRBD1|TRBV9
CASSYDRGGSYNEQFF
TGTGCCAGCTCGTACGACAGGGGAGGTTCCTACAATGAGCAGTTCTTC
>TRBJ1-1|-|TRBD1|TRBV7-9
CASSATGVNTEAFF
TGTGCCAGCAGCGCGACAGGGGTAAACACTGAAGCTTTCTTT
>TRBJ2-2|-|TRBD2|TRBV2
CASSAESLAGTNTGELFF
TGTGCCAGCAGTGCAGAGAGTCTAGCGGGGACGAACACCGGGGAGCTGTTTTTT
>TRBJ1-2|-|TRBD1|TRBV28
CASSHRGRSYGYTF
TGTGCCAGCAGTCACAGGGGACGAAGCTATGGCTACACCTTC
>TRBJ1-1|-|TRBD1|TRBV19
CASRIDTGTGDVEAFF
TGTGCCAGTAGGATAGATACCGGGACAGGGGACGTTGAAGCTTTCTTT
>TRBJ1-4|-|TRBD1|TRBV7-9
CASSLAARDRDINEKLFF
TGTGCCAGCAGCTTAGCCGCCCGGGACAGGGACATTAATGAAAAACTGTTTTTT
>TRBJ2-7|-|TRBD1|TRBV27
CASSFTGGEYEQYF
TGTGCCAGCAGTTTTACAGGGGGCGAGTACGAGCAGTACTTC
>TRBJ2-5|-|TRBD1|TRBV2
CASTRGTGEETQYF
TGTGCCAGCACCAGAGGGACAGGGGAAGAGACCCAGTACTTC
>TRBJ2-2|-|-|TRBV6-1
CASSELVTSRTAGELFF
TGTGCCAGCAGTGAATTAGTCACTAGTCGGACGGCCGGGGAGCTGTTTTTT
>TRBJ2-1|-|TRBD2|TRBV19
CASSSQGLAGYNEQFF
TGTGCCAGTAGTAGCCAGGGACTAGCGGGGTACAATGAGCAGTTCTTC
>TRBJ2-1|-|-|TRBV27
CASSLGLHNEQFF
TGTGCCAGCAGTTTGGGACTGCACAATGAGCAGTTCTTC
>TRBJ1-2|few|-|TRBV9
CASTTGSANYGYTF
TGTGCCAGCACCACAGGGAGCGCTAACTATGGCTACACCTTC
>TRBJ2-3|-|-|TRBV7-6
CASSLLLSTDTQYF
TGTGCCAGCAGCTTACTTTTAAGCACAGATACGCAGTATTTT
>TRBJ1-3|-|-|TRBV9
CASSDTGFAGNTIYF
TGTGCCAGCAGCGATACAGGGTTCGCTGGAAACACCATATATTTT
>TRBJ1-5|-|-|TRBV28
CASSFTQGNQPQHF
TGTGCCAGCAGTTTCACACAGGGAAATCAGCCCCAGCATTTT
>TRBJ2-2|-|TRBD2|TRBV5-1
CASSPRVSGSTGELFF
TGCGCCAGCAGCCCGAGGGTTAGCGGGAGTACCGGGGAGCTGTTTTTT
>TRBJ1-3|-|-|TRBV7-9
CASSSPRGSGNTIYF
TGTGCCAGCAGCTCTCCCCGGGGGAGTGGAAACACCATATATTTT
>TRBJ2-7|few|-|TRBV29-1
CSVEVSENYEQYF
TGCAGCGTTGAAGTTAGCGAAAACTACGAGCAGTACTTC
>TRBJ1-4|-|-|TRBV10-1
CASSETGHPTPSTNEKLFF
TGCGCCAGCAGTGAAACGGGACACCCCACCCCTTCAACTAATGAAAAACTGTTTTTT
>TRBJ2-2|-|TRBD1|TRBV19
CASSATGTGAGELFF
TGTGCCAGTAGTGCAACCGGGACAGGGGCCGGGGAGCTGTTTTTT
>TRBJ2-7|-|TRBD1|TRBV29-1
CSGTGGSGNEQYF
TGCAGCGGTACAGGGGGCTCGGGGAACGAGCAGTACTTC
>TRBJ2-5|-|-|TRBV7-2
CASSLPNLEFQTQYF
TGTGCCAGCAGCTTACCTAACCTAGAATTCCAGACCCAGTACTTC
>TRBJ1-1|-|-|TRBV10-3
CAISEVRGTEAFF
TGTGCCATCAGTGAAGTTCGAGGCACTGAAGCTTTCTTT
>TRBJ2-5|few|-|TRBV6-5
CASSYSLIRGETQYF
TGTGCCAGCAGTTACTCCCTGATAAGGGGAGAGACCCAGTACTTC
>TRBJ1-2|once|TRBD1|TRBV10-2
CASRGQGADRYYGYTF
TGCGCCAGCAGGGGACAGGGGGCGGATCGATACTATGGCTACACCTTC
>TRBJ1-4|-|TRBD1|TRBV9
CASSVDWTGPGKLFF
TGTGCCAGCAGCGTAGATTGGACAGGCCCGGGAAAACTGTTTTTT
>TRBJ1-2|-|-|TRBV7-9
CASSLAGRPNYGYTF
TGTGCCAGCAGCTTAGCAGGGAGGCCAAACTATGGCTACACCTTC
>TRBJ2-7|-|-|TRBV6-5
CASSAIGGDEQYF
TGTGCCAGCAGTGCGATAGGAGGGGACGAGCAGTACTTC
>TRBJ2-1|-|-|TRBV9
CASSVYGSGYNEQFF
TGTGCCAGCAGCGTTTACGGGAGTGGATACAATGAGCAGTTCTTC
>TRBJ2-1|medium-sized|TRBD2|TRBV5-1
CASSFTSGALYNEQFF
TGCGCCAGCAGTTTTACTAGCGGAGCGCTCTACAATGAGCAGTTCTTC
>TRBJ2-2|-|TRBD1|TRBV15
CATSRDSRGSAGELFF
TGTGCCACCAGCAGAGATAGCAGGGGGTCCGCCGGGGAGCTGTTTTTT
>TRBJ2-5|once|-|TRBV7-7
CASSPQVVQETQYF
TGTGCCAGCAGTCCTCAGGTGGTACAAGAGACCCAGTACTTC
>TRBJ2-1|-|-|TRBV5-4
CASSFRLGSSNEQFF
TGTGCCAGCAGCTTCAGACTAGGGTCGTCCAATGAGCAGTTCTTC
>TRBJ1-3|-|-|TRBV9
CASSVGGGGSGNTIYF
TGTGCCAGCAGCGTAGGCGGGGGAGGCTCTGGAAACACCATATATTTT
>TRBJ1-1|-|-|TRBV19
CASRLPGDGRTTEAFF
TGTGCCAGTAGATTACCAGGGGACGGGAGGACCACTGAAGCTTTCTTT
>TRBJ2-3|-|TRBD2|TRBV4-3
CASSQGTSGRAMGTDTQYF
TGCGCCAGCAGCCAGGGGACTAGCGGGAGGGCCATGGGGACAGATACGCAGTATTTT
>TRBJ1-2|-|-|TRBV25-1
CASSDGANYGYTF
TGTGCCAGCAGTGACGGGGCTAACTATGGCTACACCTTC
>TRBJ2-2|-|TRBD1|TRBV2
CASRWTPGTDNTGELFF
TGTGCCAGCAGATGGACGCCAGGGACAGATAACACCGGGGAGCTGTTTTTT